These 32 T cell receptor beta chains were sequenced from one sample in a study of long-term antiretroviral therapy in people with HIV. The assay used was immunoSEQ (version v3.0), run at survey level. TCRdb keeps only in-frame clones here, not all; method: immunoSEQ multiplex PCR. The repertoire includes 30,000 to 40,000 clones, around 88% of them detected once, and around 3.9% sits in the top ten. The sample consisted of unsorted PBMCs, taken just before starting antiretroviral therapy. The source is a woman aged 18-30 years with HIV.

The CDR3 loop reads CASSLIRSLAGGGEQYF. The CDR3 nucleotides read TGTGCCAGCAGCCTTATTAGGTCACTAGCGGGAGGCGGTGAGCAGTACTTC. The J gene is TRBJ2-7, the V gene TRBV11-2; TRBD2 aligns across 12 bases. CDR1 and CDR2 (germline): SGHAT, FQNNGV. V shed 5 bases and J 7 bases; nucleotides not matched to a gene: 15. The CDR3 contains 17 residues. Filled out from reference TRBV11-2 and TRBJ2-7, the complete variable domain reads EAGVAQSPRYKIIEKRQSVAFWCNPISGHATLYWYQQILGQGPKLLIQFQNNGVVDDSQLPKDRFSAERLKGVDSTLKIQPAKLEDSAVYLCASSLIRSLAGGGEQYFGPGTRLTVT.

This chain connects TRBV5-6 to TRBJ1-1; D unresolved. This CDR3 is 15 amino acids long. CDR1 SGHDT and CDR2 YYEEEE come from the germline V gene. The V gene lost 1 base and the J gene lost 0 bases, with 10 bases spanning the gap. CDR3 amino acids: CASSLPGIVNTEAFF. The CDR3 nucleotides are TGTGCCAGCAGCTTGCCTGGGATCGTGAACACTGAAGCTTTCTTT.

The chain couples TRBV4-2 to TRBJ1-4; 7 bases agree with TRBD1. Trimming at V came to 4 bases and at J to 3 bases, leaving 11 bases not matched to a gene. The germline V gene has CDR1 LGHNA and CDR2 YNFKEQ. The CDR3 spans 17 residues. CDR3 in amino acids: CASSPLSSGQSNEKLFF. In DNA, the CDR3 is TGTGCCAGCAGCCCGTTGAGCTCGGGACAGTCTAATGAAAAACTGTTTTTT.

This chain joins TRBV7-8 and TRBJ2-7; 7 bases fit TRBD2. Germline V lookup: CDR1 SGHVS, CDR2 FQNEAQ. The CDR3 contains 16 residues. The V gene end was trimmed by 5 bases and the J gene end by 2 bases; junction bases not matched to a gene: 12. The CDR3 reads CASSPSTSLKTYEQYF. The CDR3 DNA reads TGTGCCAGCAGCCCATCGACTAGCCTGAAGACCTACGAGCAGTACTTC.

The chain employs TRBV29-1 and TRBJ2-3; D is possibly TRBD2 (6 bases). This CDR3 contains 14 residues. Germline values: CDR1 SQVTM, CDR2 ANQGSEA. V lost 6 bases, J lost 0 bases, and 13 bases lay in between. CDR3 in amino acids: CSVRDRTSTDTQYF. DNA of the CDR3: TGCAGCGTGCGGGACCGCACTAGCACAGATACGCAGTATTTT.

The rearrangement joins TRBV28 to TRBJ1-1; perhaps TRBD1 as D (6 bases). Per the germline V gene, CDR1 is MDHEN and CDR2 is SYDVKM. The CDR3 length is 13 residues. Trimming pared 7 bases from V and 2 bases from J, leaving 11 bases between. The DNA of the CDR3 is TGTGCCAGCATCAAGGGGGGAAACACTGAAGCTTTCTTT. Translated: CASIKGGNTEAFF.

The DNA for the CDR3 is TGCGCCAGCAGCTTGGATGGTCGCAGGCCGGATACGCAGTATTTT. It translates to CASSLDGRRPDTQYF. The V call is TRBV5-1, the J call TRBJ2-3; D is uncertain. In germline, CDR1 is SGHRS, CDR2 YFSETQ. The CDR3 runs to 15 residues. V gave up 0 bases and J gave up 6 bases, with 14 bases separating them.

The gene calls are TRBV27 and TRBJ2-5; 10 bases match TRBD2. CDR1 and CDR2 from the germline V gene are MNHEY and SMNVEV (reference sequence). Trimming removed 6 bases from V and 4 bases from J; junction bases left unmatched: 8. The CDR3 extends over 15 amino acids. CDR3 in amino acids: CASSPEGLASETQYF. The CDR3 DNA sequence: TGTGCCAGCAGCCCCGAGGGACTAGCGTCAGAGACCCAGTACTTC.

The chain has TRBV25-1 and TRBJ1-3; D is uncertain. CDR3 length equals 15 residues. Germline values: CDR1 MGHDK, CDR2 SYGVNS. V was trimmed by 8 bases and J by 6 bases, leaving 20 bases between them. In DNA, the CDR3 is TGTGCCAGCGCCAAACTGAGCGGCGGAGAAAACACCATATATTTT. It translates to CASAKLSGGENTIYF.

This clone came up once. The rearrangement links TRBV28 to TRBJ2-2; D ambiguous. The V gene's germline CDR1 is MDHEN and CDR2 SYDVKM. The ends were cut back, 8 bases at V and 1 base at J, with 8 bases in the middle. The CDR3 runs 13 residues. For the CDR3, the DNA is TGTGCCAGCGGTCCGGAGAACACCGGGGAGCTGTTTTTT. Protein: CASGPENTGELFF. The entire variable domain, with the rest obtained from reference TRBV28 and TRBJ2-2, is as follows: DVKVTQSSRYLVKRTGEKVFLECVQDMDHENMFWYRQDPGLGLRLIYFSYDVKMKEKGDIPEGYSVSREKKERFSLILESASTNQTSMYLCASGPENTGELFFGEGSRLTVL.

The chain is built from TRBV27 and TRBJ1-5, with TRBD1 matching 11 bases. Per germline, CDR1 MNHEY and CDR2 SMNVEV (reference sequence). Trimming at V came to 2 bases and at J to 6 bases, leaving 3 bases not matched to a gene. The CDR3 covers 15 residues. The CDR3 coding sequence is TGTGCCAGCAGTTTAGGACAGGGGGCGTTTCAGCCCCAGCATTTT. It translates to CASSLGQGAFQPQHF.

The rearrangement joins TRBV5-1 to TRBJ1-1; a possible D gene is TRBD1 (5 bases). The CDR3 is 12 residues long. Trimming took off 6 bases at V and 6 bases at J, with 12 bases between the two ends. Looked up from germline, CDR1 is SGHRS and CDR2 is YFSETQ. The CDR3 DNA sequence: TGCGCCAGCATTCAGGGACGGCCTGAAGCTTTCTTT. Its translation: CASIQGRPEAFF.

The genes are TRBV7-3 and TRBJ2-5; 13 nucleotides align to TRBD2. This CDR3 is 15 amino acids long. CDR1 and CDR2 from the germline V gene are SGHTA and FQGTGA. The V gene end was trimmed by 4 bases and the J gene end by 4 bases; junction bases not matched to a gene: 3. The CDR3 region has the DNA TGTGCCAGCAGCTGGACTAGCGGGAGAGGAGAGACCCAGTACTTC. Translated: CASSWTSGRGETQYF.

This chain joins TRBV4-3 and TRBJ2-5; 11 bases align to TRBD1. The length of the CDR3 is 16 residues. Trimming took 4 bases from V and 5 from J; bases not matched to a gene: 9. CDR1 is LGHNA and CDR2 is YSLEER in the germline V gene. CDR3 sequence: CASSPVDRGRVETQYF. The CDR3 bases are TGCGCCAGCAGCCCTGTGGACAGGGGGCGCGTTGAGACCCAGTACTTC.

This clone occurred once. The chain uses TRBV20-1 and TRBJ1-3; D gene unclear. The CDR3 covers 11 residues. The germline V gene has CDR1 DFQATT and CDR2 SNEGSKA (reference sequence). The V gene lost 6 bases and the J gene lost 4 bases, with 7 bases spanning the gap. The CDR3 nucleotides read TGCAGTGCCATGGGGGGAAACACCATATATTTT. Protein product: CSAMGGNTIYF.

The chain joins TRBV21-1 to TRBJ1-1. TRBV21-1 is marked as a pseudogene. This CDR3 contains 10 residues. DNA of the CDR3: TGTGCCAGCAGCAAAGCGAAAGCTTTCTTT. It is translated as CASSKAKAFF.

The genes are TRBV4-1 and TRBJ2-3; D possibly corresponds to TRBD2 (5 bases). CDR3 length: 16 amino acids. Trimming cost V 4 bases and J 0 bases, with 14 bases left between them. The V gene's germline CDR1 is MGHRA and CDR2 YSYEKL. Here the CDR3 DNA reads TGCGCCAGCAGCCCCCCCGTAGCGTCTAGCACAGATACGCAGTATTTT. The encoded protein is CASSPPVASSTDTQYF.

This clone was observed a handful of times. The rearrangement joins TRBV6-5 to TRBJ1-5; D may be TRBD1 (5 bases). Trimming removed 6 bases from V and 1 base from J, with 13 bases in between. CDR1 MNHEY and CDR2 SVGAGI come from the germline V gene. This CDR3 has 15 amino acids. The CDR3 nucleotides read TGTGCCAGCAGAATCGGGGGTTACAGCAATCAGCCCCAGCATTTT. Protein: CASRIGGYSNQPQHF.

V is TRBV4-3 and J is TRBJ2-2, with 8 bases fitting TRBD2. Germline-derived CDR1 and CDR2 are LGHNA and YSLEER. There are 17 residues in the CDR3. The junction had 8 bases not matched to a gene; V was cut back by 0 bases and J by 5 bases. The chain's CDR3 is CASSQDRKRELTGELFF. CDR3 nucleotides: TGCGCCAGCAGCCAAGATCGGAAGCGGGAGCTGACCGGGGAGCTGTTTTTT.

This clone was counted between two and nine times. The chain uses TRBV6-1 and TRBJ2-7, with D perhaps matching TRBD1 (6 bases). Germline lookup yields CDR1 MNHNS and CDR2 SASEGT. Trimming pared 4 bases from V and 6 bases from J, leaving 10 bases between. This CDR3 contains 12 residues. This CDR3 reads CASSATGGEQYF. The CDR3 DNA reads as TGTGCCAGCAGTGCGACAGGCGGCGAGCAGTACTTC.

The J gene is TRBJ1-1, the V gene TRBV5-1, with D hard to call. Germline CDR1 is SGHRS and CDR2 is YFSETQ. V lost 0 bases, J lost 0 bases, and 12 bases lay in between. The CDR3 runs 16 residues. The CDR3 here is CASSLVPGGMNTEAFF. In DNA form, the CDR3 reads TGCGCCAGCAGCTTGGTGCCAGGAGGTATGAACACTGAAGCTTTCTTT.

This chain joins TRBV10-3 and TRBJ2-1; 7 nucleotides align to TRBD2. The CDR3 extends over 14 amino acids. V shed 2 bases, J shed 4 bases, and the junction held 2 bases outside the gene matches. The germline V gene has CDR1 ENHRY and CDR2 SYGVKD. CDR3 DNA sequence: TGTGCCATCAGTGAGCGGGAGGAGTACAATGAGCAGTTCTTC. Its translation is CAISEREEYNEQFF.

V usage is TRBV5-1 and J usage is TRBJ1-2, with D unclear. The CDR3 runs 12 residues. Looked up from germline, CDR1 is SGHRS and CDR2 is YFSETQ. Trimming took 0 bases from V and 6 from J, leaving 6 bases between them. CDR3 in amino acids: CASSLAGNGYTF. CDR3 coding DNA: TGCGCCAGCAGCTTGGCTGGGAATGGCTACACCTTC.

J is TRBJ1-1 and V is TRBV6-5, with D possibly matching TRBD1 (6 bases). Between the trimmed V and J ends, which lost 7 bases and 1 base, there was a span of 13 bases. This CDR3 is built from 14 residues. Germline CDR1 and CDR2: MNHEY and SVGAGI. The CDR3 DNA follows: TGTGCCAGCATATCCGAAGGGGGGAACACTGAAGCTTTCTTT. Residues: CASISEGGNTEAFF.

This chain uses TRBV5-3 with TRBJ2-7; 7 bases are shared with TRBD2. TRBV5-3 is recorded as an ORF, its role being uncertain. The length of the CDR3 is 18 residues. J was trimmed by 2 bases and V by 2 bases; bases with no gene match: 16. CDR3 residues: CARSFLGLVHSPTYEQYF. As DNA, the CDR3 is TGTGCCAGAAGCTTCTTAGGACTAGTACACTCTCCTACCTACGAGCAGTACTTC.

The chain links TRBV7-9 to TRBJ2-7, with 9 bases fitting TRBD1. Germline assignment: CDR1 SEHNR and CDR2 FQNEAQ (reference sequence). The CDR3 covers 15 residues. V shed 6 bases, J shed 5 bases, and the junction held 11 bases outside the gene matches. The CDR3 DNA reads TGTGCCAGCAGTCCGGGGACAGGGAGAATGAACGAGCAGTACTTC. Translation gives CASSPGTGRMNEQYF.

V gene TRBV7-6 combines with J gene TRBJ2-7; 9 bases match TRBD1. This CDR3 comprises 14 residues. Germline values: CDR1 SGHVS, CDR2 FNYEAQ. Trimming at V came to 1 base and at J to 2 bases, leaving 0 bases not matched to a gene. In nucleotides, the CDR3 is TGTGCCAGCAGCTTAGGACAGGGGGCCTACGAGCAGTACTTC. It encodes CASSLGQGAYEQYF.

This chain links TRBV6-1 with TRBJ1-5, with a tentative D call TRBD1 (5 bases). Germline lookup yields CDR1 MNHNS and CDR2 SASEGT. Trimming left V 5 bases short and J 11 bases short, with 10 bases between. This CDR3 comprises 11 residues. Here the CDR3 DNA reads TGTGCCAGCAGTATGCCGGGGGCCCAGCATTTT. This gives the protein CASSMPGAQHF.

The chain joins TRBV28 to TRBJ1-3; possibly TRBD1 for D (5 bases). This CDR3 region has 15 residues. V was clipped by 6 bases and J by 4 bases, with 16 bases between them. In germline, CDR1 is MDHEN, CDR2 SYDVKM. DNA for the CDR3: TGTGCCAGCAGACCTCTTGGGGGGATAGGAAACACCATATATTTT. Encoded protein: CASRPLGGIGNTIYF.

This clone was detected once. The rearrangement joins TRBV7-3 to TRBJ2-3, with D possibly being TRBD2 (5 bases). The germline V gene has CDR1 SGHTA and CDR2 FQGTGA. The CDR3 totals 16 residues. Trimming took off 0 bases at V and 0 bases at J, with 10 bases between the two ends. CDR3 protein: CASSLTASSSTDTQYF. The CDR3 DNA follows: TGTGCCAGCAGCTTAACCGCTAGCAGTAGCACAGATACGCAGTATTTT.

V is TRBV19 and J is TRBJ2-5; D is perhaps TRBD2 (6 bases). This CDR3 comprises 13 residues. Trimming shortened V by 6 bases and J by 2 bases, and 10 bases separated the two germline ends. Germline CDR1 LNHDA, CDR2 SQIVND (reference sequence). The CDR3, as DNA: TGTGCCAGTAGGGGCCGGGGGCAAGAGACCCAGTACTTC. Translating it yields CASRGRGQETQYF. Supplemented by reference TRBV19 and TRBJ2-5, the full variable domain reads DGGITQSPKYLFRKEGQNVTLSCEQNLNHDAMYWYRQDPGQGLRLIYYSQIVNDFQKGDIAEGYSVSREKKESFPLTVTSAQKNPTAFYLCASRGRGQETQYFGPGTRLLVL.

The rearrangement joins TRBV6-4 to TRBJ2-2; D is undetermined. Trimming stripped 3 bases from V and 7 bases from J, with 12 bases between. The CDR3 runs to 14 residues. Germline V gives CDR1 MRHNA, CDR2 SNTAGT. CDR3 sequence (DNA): TGTGCCAGCAGTGAGCGGTTTTTGGGCGGGGAGCTGTTTTTT. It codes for CASSERFLGGELFF.